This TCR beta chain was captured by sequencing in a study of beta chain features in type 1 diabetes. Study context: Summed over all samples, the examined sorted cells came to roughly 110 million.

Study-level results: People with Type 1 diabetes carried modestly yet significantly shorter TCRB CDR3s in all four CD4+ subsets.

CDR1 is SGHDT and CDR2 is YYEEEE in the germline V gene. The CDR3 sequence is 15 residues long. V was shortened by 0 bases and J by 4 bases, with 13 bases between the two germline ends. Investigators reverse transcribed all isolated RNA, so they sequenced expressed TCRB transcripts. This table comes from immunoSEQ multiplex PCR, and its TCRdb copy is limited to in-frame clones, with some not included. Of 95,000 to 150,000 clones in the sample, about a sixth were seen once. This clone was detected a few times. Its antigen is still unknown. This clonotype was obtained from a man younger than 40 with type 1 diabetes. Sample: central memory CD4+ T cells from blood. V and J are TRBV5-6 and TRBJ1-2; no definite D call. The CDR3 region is CASSLDRKGAYGYTF. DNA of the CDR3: TGTGCCAGCAGCTTGGATAGAAAAGGTGCCTATGGCTACACCTTC. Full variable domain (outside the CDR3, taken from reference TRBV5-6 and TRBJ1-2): DAGVTQSPTHLIKTRGQQVTLRCSPKSGHDTVSWYQQALGQGPQFIFQYYEEEERQRGNFPDRFSGHQFPNYSSELNVNALLLGDSALYLCASSLDRKGAYGYTFGSGTRLTVV.